Below, 13 T cell receptor beta chains from the same sample are listed, as sequenced in a study of T cells in tumors after PD-1 blockade. Some clones are missing from TCRdb's copy, which holds only in-frame ones; the method was immunoSEQ multiplex PCR. The sample consists of about 63,000 clones, about 74% of them appearing once. The sample consisted of PBMCs, taken after anti-PD-1 treatment. The receptor set was obtained from a human donor with basal cell carcinoma.

This clone was picked up a small number of times. The chain couples TRBV7-6 to TRBJ1-6, with 7 bases matching TRBD1. Germline V CDR1 and CDR2: SGHVS, FNYEAQ. V gave up 5 bases and J gave up 8 bases; unmatched junction bases: 3. This CDR3 is built from 13 residues. Here the CDR3 reads CASSPDRDSPLHF. CDR3 sequence (DNA): TGTGCCAGCAGCCCAGACAGGGATTCACCCCTCCACTTT.

The chain joins TRBV10-3 to TRBJ2-5; D not certain. The CDR3 spans 13 residues. V was trimmed by 4 bases and J by 4 bases, leaving 10 bases between them. Germline V lookup: CDR1 ENHRY, CDR2 SYGVKD. CDR3 sequence (DNA): TGTGCCATCAGTGCTAACCCCAGAGAGACCCAGTACTTC. Its translation: CAISANPRETQYF.

This sequence joins TRBV19 and TRBJ1-4, with unresolved D. Germline V gene sequence: CDR1 LNHDA, CDR2 SQIVND (reference sequence). V gave up 5 bases and J gave up 7 bases, with 5 bases separating them. The CDR3 length is 11 residues. The CDR3 spells CASSWGEKLFF. DNA for the CDR3: TGTGCCAGTAGTTGGGGTGAAAAACTGTTTTTT.

The chain has TRBV19 and TRBJ2-5, with a tentative D call TRBD1 (7 bases). The germline CDR1 and CDR2 sequences are LNHDA and SQIVND (reference sequence). This CDR3 has 15 residues. V was pared by 5 bases and J by 3 bases, with 16 bases between. CDR3 DNA: TGTGCCAGTAGTGCTCGTTCCAGGGGGGAAGAGACCCAGTACTTC. Its translation: CASSARSRGEETQYF.

The CDR3 loop is CASSLGTTDTQYF. The CDR3 coding sequence is TGTGCCAGCAGCTTGGGGACCACAGATACGCAGTATTTT. The chain combines TRBV5-6 with TRBJ2-3; no firm D call. Trimming took off 0 bases at V and 2 bases at J, with 4 bases between the two ends. The V gene's germline CDR1 is SGHDT and CDR2 YYEEEE. CDR3 length: 13 residues.

The chain joins TRBV5-6 to TRBJ2-7, with 7 bases identical to TRBD2. The V segment lost 3 bases and the J segment 2 bases; nucleotides outside the gene matches: 11. CDR1 SGHDT and CDR2 YYEEEE come from the germline V gene. There are 16 residues in the CDR3. This CDR3 reads CASSSGSGGKAYEQYF. In DNA form, the CDR3 reads TGTGCCAGCAGCTCTGGGTCGGGGGGTAAGGCCTACGAGCAGTACTTC. The full variable domain, completed using reference TRBV5-6 and TRBJ2-7, is DAGVTQSPTHLIKTRGQQVTLRCSPKSGHDTVSWYQQALGQGPQFIFQYYEEEERQRGNFPDRFSGHQFPNYSSELNVNALLLGDSALYLCASSSGSGGKAYEQYFGPGTRLTVT.

DNA of the CDR3: TGTGCCAGCAGTTTTCAAGACCGGGAAAAACTGTTTTTT. Its translation: CASSFQDREKLFF. This chain uses TRBV28 with TRBJ1-4; no clear D gene. The germline V gene encodes CDR1 MDHEN and CDR2 SYDVKM. V lost 3 bases, J lost 8 bases, and 10 bases lay in between. The CDR3 consists of 13 residues.

This chain links TRBV3-1 (or the pseudogene TRBV3-2) with TRBJ2-7; TRBD1 might be the D (5 bases). Between the trimmed V and J ends, which lost 5 bases and 0 bases, there was a span of 11 bases. The CDR3 is 14 residues long. The germline V gene encodes CDR1 LGHDT and CDR2 YNNKEL (reference sequence). CDR3 loop: CASSADMYSYEQYF. The CDR3 DNA reads TGTGCCAGCAGCGCGGACATGTACTCCTACGAGCAGTACTTC.

The genes are TRBV2 and TRBJ2-7, with TRBD2 as a possible D gene (6 bases). Germline lookup yields CDR1 SNHLY and CDR2 FYNNEI. This CDR3 is 13 amino acids long. V was pared by 4 bases and J by 4 bases, with 11 bases between. CDR3 DNA: TGTGCCAGCAGTGTAGGCGGGGATTACGAGCAGTACTTC. Translation: CASSVGGDYEQYF.

The chain links TRBV18 to TRBJ1-1, with unresolved D. Trimming removed 3 bases at V and 8 bases at J, with 10 bases between. The germline gives CDR1 KGHSH, CDR2 LQKENI. This CDR3 spans 12 amino acids. The CDR3 nucleotides are TGTGCCAGCTCACCGGCAGCGGGGGAAGCTTTCTTT. It is translated as CASSPAAGEAFF.

The rearrangement joins TRBV7-9 to TRBJ2-5; unclear D gene. The germline gives CDR1 SEHNR, CDR2 FQNEAQ (reference sequence). The CDR3 extends over 14 amino acids. Trimming took off 1 base at V and 2 bases at J, with 8 bases between the two ends. The CDR3 protein is CASSLGFSQETQYF. The DNA for the CDR3 is TGTGCCAGCAGCTTAGGGTTTTCACAAGAGACCCAGTACTTC.

The chain joins TRBV13 to TRBJ2-7; 10 bases line up with TRBD1. The junction had 4 bases not matched to a gene; V was cut back by 1 base and J by 4 bases. The length of the CDR3 is 15 residues. Germline assignment: CDR1 PRHDT and CDR2 FYEKMQ (reference sequence). In DNA form, the CDR3 reads TGTGCCAGCAGCTTAGTCGACAGGGGGCGTTACGAGCAGTACTTC. Translated: CASSLVDRGRYEQYF.

The chain carries TRBV7-9 and TRBJ2-7; TRBD2 matches 8 bases. CDR3 size: 15 residues. With V trimmed by 5 bases and J by 1 base, 7 bases remained unmatched. Germline V gives CDR1 SEHNR, CDR2 FQNEAQ (reference sequence). CDR3: CASSPGGAGSYEQYF. The CDR3 DNA follows: TGTGCCAGCAGCCCCGGGGGGGCAGGTTCCTACGAGCAGTACTTC.